This TCR beta chain was recovered during a study of blood T cells in healthy people across ages (dated by TCRdb to between 2014 and 2016). General notes on the study: Template switching captured roughly one uniquely barcoded TCR beta cDNA molecule per two T cells in model experiments. The study measured age-related changes in TCR beta repertoire diversity using deep sequencing normalized with unique cDNA molecular identifiers. The donors were split into four age groups: young (average roughly 15 years), middle-aged (39), aged (62) and long-lived (approximately 89). Donors of different ages were randomly distributed across sequencing lanes to avoid experimental bias. For two donors (one aged 18 to 30 and one aged 80 or older), the study analyzed two additional independent replicas of 1 million unique cDNA reads from the same blood draw.

The library came from 5' RACE. The sequencing machine was an Illumina HiSeq 2500. A second PCR of 7 to 11 cycles was performed with a sample-barcoded 5' primer and a J-beta primer mix. A unique molecular identifier was introduced onto each TCR beta cDNA molecule by a template-switch 5' adaptor carrying 12 random nucleotides. At least 2.5 million CDR3-containing paired-end reads were obtained from each sample. First-strand cDNA was synthesized from all RNA with the Mint cDNA synthesis kit, primed by a TRBC-specific oligonucleotide. Following uracil-DNA glycosylase treatment, all cDNA underwent a first 18-cycle PCR with the universal primers M1SS and BC2_uni_R. The authors' analysis ran thus. For normalization, 1 million high-quality reads, each with a distinct molecular identifier, were randomly selected from each sample. Reads sharing molecular identifiers were discarded rather than binned into consensus sequences. MiTCR, set to a Q25 quality threshold and the strictest error-elimination algorithm, was used for CDR3 identification, clonotype clustering and error correction. A nonparametric unseen species model with Euler transformation was used to estimate lower-bound total TCR beta diversity. The public sequencing data were trimmed at Q25 with fastp and processed into clonotypes with MiXCR by TCRdb, which kept only in-frame beta chains. Each CDR3 protein gets just one entry, which takes the most common genes and DNA from the rows behind it. TCRdb's processing, not the authors', yielded these V and J calls. The sample has more than 650,000 distinct CDR3 sequences on record, about 20% of them singletons. The biggest ten clones account for 22% of the sample.

Donors were a few dozen systemically healthy Caucasian individuals from Russia aged roughly 6 to 90 years. Approximately 9.3 milliliters of peripheral blood were drawn from each donor into EDTA-treated Vacutainer tubes. Ficoll-Paque density-gradient centrifugation was used to isolate PBMCs, with at least 6 million obtained per sample. Trizol reagent was used to extract total RNA from PBMCs, with at least 6 micrograms per sample. Naive CD45RAhigh/CD27high T cell percentages were measured by flow cytometry on a PBMC aliquot from every donor. Remarks on this clonotype: Its antigen remains unidentified. The sample holds no much larger clone one base away, and base qualities are not on file.

Overall results and qualifications from the work: As age increased, observed TCR beta diversity per million T cells dropped in a roughly linear way, and a significant reduction was already evident by age around 41. Estimates of total diversity from one million sequenced T cells were regarded as lower bounds and underestimates. The percentage of naive T cells measured by flow cytometry correlated strongly with observed TCR beta diversity. Conclusive comparison of naive and antigen-experienced compartments was prevented by the profiling of bulk unsorted PBMCs. Compared with the aged group, more naive CD4+ T cells, fewer expanded clones and increased TCR diversity were shown by the long-lived group, suggesting age selection. Because the CMV infection status of the donors was unknown, age-related changes in expanded clonotypes may potentially have been confounded.

The sample consisted of blood. The source of this sequence is a man in his sixties or seventies in good health.

The CDR3 region has the sequence CSATPLVGLKETQYF. The DNA sequence is TGCAGTGCTACCCCCCTCGTTGGGCTAAAAGAGACCCAGTACTTC. The chain joins TRBV20-1 to TRBJ2-5; there is no confident call for the D gene. According to the germline V gene (reference sequence), CDR1 reads DFQATT and CDR2 reads SNEGSKA. The V end loses 4 bases and the J end loses 3 bases, and a stretch of 18 bases separates them. The CDR3 starts with the cysteine, ends with the phenylalanine, and has 15 residues. Of all the DNA, just the CDR3 is kept, 45 bases in frame from base 1.